This T cell receptor beta chain stems from a study of spatial heterogeneity in lung cancer. Points from the study as a whole: Counts of expanded intratumoral alpha and beta TCRs tracked tumor mutation counts.

TCRdb redid the calling of the 5' RACE reads with MiXCR, one entry per CDR3 protein. The sample carries about 13,000 distinct CDR3 sequences, 2.5% to 3.5% recorded once. This clonotype was observed many times. Its antigen is not known. This CDR3 is built from 15 residues. The germline V gene has CDR1 SGHRS and CDR2 YFSETQ. Trimming cost V 3 bases and J 2 bases, with 14 bases left between them. Time point in this sample: sample taken at primary tumor resection. The TCR originated in a male donor with early-stage non-small cell lung cancer. The sequencing used lung tumor tissue, collected at surgery. The chain couples TRBV5-1 to TRBJ1-1; unclear D gene. This chain's CDR3 is CASSSLQGFNTEAFF. CDR3 sequence (DNA): TGCGCCAGCAGCTCCCTTCAAGGGTTCAACACTGAAGCTTTCTTT.